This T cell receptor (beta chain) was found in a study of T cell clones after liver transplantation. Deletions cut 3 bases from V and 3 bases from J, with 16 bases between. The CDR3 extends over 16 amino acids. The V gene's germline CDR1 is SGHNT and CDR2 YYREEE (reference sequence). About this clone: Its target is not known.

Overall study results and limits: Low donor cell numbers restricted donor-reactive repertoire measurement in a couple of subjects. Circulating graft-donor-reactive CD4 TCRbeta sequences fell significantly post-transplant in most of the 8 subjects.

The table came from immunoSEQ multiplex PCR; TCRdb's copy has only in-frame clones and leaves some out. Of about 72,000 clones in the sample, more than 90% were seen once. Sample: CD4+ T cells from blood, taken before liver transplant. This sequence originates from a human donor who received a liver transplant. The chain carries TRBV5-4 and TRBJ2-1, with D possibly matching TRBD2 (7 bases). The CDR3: CASSSGASGLYNEQFF. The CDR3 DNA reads TGTGCCAGCAGCTCGGGGGCTAGCGGACTCTACAATGAGCAGTTCTTC.